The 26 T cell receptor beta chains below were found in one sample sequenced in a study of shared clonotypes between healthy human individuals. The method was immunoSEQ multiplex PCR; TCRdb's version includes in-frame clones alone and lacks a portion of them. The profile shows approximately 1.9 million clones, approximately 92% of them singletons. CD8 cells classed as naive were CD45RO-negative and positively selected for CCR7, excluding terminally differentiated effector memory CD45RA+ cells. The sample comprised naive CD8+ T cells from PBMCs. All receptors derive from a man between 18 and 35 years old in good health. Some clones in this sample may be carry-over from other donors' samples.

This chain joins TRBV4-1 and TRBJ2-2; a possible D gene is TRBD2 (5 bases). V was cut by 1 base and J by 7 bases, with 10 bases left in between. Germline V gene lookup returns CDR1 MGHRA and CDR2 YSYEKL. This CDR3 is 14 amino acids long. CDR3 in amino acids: CASSQGQAGGELFF. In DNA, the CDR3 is TGCGCCAGCAGCCAAGGGCAGGCGGGCGGGGAGCTGTTTTTT.

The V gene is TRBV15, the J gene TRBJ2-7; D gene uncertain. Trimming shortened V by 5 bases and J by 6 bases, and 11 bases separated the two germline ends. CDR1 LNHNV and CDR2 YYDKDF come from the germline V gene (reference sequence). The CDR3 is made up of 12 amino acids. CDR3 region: CATSGPKREQYF. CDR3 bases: TGTGCCACCAGCGGTCCCAAGCGCGAGCAGTACTTC.

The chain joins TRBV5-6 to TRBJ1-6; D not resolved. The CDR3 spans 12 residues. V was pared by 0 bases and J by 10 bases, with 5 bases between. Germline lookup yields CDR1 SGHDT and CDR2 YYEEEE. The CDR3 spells CASSLARSPLHF. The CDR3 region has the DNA TGTGCCAGCAGCTTGGCTAGGTCACCCCTCCACTTT.

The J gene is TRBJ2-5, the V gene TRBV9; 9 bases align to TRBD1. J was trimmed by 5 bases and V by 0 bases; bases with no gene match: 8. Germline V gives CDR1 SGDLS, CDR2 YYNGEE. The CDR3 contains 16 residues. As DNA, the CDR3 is TGTGCCAGCAGCGTAGGTCGGACAGGGGTGTGGGAGACCCAGTACTTC. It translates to CASSVGRTGVWETQYF.

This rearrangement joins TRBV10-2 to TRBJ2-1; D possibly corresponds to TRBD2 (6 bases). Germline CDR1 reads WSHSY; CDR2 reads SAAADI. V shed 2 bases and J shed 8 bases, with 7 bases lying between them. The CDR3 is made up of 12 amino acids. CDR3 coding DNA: TGCGCCAGCAGTGAGGGAGGGGATGAGCAGTTCTTC. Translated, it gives CASSEGGDEQFF.

In DNA, the CDR3 is TGTGCCAGCAGTCCTCACCATGCGTGGCGGGAGGCCGGAGAGACCCAGTACTTC. Protein product: CASSPHHAWREAGETQYF. This sequence joins TRBV28 and TRBJ2-5; 8 bases are shared with TRBD2. Germline V gene lookup returns CDR1 MDHEN and CDR2 SYDVKM. The CDR3 contains 18 residues. V shed 5 bases, J shed 4 bases, and the junction held 18 bases outside the gene matches. The full variable domain, with the rest looked up from reference TRBV28 and TRBJ2-5, is DVKVTQSSRYLVKRTGEKVFLECVQDMDHENMFWYRQDPGLGLRLIYFSYDVKMKEKGDIPEGYSVSREKKERFSLILESASTNQTSMYLCASSPHHAWREAGETQYFGPGTRLLVL.

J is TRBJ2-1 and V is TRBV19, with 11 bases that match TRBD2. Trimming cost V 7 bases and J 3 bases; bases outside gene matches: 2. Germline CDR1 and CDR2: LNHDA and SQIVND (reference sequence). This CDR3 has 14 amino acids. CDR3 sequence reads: CASTLAGVYNEQFF. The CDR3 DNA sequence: TGTGCCAGTACACTAGCGGGAGTCTACAATGAGCAGTTCTTC. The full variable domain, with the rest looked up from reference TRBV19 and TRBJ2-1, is DGGITQSPKYLFRKEGQNVTLSCEQNLNHDAMYWYRQDPGQGLRLIYYSQIVNDFQKGDIAEGYSVSREKKESFPLTVTSAQKNPTAFYLCASTLAGVYNEQFFGPGTRLTVL.

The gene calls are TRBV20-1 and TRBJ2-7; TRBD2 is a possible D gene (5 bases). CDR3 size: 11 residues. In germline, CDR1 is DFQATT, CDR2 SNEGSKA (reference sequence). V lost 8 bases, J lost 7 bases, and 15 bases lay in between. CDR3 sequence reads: CSLAWLKEQYF. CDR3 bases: TGCAGTCTAGCTTGGTTGAAGGAGCAGTACTTC.

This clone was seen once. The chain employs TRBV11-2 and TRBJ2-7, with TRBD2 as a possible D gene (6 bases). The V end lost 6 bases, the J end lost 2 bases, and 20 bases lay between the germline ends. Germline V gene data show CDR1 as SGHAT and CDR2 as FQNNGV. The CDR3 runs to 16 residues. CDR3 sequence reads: CASRQPYASATYEQYF. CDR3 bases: TGTGCCAGCAGACAACCGTACGCTAGCGCGACCTACGAGCAGTACTTC.

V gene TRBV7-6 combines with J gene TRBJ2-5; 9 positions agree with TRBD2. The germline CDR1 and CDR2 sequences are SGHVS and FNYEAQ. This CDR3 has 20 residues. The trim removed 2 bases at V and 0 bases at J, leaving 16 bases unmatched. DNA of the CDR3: TGTGCCAGCAGCTTACCGGGTAGCGGGAGTGTTCCTTATTACCAAGAGACCCAGTACTTC. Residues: CASSLPGSGSVPYYQETQYF.

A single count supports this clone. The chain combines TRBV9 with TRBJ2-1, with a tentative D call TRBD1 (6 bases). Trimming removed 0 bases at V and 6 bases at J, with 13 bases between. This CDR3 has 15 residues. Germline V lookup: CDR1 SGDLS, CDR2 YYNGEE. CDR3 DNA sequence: TGTGCCAGCAGCGTAGAGCAGGGGTTCTCCAATGAGCAGTTCTTC. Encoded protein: CASSVEQGFSNEQFF.

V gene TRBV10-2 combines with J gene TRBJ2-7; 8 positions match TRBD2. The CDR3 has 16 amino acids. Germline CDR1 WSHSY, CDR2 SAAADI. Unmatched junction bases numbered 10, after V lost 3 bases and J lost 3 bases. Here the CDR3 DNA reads TGCGCCAGCAGTGAACTGCGGACTAGCTTGGACTACGAGCAGTACTTC. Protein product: CASSELRTSLDYEQYF.

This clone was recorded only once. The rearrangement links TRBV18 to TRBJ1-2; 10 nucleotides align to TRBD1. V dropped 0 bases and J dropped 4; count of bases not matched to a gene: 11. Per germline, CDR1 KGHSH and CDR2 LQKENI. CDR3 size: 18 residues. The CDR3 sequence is CASSPPDPPGQGLYGYTF. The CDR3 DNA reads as TGTGCCAGCTCACCACCAGATCCTCCGGGACAGGGGCTCTATGGCTACACCTTC.

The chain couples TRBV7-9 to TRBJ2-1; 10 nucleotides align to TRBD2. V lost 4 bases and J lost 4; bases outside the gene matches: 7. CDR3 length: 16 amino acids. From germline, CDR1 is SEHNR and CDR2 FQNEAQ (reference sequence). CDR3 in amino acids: CASSSSRLAGYNEQFF. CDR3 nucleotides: TGTGCCAGCAGCTCTTCCCGACTAGCGGGTTACAATGAGCAGTTCTTC.

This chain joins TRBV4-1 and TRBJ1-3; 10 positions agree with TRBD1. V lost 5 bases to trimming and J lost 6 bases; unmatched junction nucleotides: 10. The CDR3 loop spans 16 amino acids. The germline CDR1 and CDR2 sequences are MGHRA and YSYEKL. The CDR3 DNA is TGCGCCAGCAGCAAGAGGACAGGGGGATTGGAAAACACCATATATTTT. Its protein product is CASSKRTGGLENTIYF.

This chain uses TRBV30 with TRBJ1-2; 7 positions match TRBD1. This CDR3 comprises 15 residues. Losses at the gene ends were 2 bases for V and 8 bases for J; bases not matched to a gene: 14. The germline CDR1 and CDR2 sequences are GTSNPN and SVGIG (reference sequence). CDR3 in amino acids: CAWSRDRDVLGGYTF. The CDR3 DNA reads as TGTGCCTGGAGTCGTGACAGGGACGTGCTAGGAGGCTACACCTTC.

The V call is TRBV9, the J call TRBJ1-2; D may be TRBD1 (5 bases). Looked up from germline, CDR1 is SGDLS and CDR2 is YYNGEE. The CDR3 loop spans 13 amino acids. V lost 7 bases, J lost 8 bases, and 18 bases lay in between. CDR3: CASGELQGRGYTF. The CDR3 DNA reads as TGTGCCAGCGGCGAACTGCAGGGTCGGGGCTACACCTTC.

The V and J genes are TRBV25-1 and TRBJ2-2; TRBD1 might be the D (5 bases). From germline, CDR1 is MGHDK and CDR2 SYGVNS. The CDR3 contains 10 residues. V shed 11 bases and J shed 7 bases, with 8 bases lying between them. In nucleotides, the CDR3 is TGTGCCGCAGGGTTCGGGGAGCTGTTTTTT. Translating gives CAAGFGELFF. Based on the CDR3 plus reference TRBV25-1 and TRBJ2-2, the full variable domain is EADIYQTPRYLVIGTGKKITLECSQTMGHDKMYWYQQDPGMELHLIHYSYGVNSTEKGDLSSESTVSRIRTEHFPLTLESARPSHTSQYLCAAGFGELFFGEGSRLTVL.

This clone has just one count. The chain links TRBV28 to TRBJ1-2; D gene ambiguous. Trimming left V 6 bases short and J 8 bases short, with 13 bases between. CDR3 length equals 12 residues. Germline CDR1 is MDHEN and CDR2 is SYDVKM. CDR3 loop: CASSLPLSGYTF. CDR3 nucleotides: TGTGCCAGCAGCCTTCCCCTTTCGGGCTACACCTTC.

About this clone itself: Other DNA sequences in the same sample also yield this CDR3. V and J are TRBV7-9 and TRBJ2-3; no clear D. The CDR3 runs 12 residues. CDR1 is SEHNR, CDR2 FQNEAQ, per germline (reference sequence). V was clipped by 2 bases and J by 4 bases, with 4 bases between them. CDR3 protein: CASSLRPDTQYF. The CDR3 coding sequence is TGTGCCAGCAGCTTAAGGCCAGATACGCAGTATTTT. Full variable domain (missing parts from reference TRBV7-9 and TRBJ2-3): DTGVSQNPRHKITKRGQNVTFRCDPISEHNRLYWYRQTLGQGPEFLTYFQNEAQLEKSRLLSDRFSAERPKGSFSTLEIQRTEQGDSAMYLCASSLRPDTQYFGPGTRLTVL.

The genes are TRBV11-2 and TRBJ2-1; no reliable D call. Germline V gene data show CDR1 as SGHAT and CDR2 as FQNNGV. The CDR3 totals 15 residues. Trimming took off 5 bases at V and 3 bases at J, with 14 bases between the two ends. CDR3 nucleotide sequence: TGTGCCAGCAGCGGTCGCGACCGTCTCTACAATGAGCAGTTCTTC. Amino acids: CASSGRDRLYNEQFF.

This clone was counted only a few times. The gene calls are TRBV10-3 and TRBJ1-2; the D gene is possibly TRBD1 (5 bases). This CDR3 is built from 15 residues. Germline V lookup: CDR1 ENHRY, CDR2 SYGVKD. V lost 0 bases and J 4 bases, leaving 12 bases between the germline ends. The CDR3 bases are TGTGCCATCAGTGAGTCGTGGGACGGATCCTATGGCTACACCTTC. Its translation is CAISESWDGSYGYTF.

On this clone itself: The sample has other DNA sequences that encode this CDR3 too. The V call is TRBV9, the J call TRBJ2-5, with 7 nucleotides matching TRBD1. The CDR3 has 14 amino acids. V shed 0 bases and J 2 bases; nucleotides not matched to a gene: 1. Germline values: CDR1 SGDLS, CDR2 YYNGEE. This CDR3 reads CASSVDRGQETQYF. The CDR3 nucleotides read TGTGCCAGCAGCGTAGACAGGGGTCAAGAGACCCAGTACTTC.

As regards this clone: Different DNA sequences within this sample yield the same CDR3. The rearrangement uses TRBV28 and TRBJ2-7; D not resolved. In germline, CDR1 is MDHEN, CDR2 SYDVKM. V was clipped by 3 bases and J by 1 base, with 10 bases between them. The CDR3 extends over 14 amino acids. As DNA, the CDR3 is TGTGCCAGCAGTTTTCCTGGCCGGTCCTACGAGCAGTACTTC. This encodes CASSFPGRSYEQYF.

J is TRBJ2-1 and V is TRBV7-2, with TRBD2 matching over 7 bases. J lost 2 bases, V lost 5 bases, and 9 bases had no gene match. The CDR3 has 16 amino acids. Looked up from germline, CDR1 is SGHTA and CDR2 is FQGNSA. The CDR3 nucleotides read TGTGCCAGCAGCAACCGACTAGCCGCAACCTACAATGAGCAGTTCTTC. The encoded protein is CASSNRLAATYNEQFF. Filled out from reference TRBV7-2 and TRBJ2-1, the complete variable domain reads GAGVSQSPSNKVTEKGKDVELRCDPISGHTALYWYRQSLGQGLEFLIYFQGNSAPDKSGLPSDRFSAERTGGSVSTLTIQRTQQEDSAVYLCASSNRLAATYNEQFFGPGTRLTVL.

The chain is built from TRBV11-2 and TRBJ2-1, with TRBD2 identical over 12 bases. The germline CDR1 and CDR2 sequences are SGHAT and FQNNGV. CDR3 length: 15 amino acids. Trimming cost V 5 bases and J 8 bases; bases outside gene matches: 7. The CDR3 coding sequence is TGTGCCAGCAGCCTTCTAGCGGGAGGGAGGGATGAGCAGTTCTTC. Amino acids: CASSLLAGGRDEQFF.